The clone carrying this T cell receptor beta chain was counted only a few times. Its antigen is unknown. The germline CDR1 and CDR2 sequences are ENHRY and SYGVKD. Trimming pared 0 bases from V and 0 bases from J, leaving 10 bases between. The CDR3 sequence is 16 residues long. This sample stems from a study of blood T cells in healthy people across ages. Points from the study as a whole: CMV status of donors was not determined, possibly confounding expanded clonotype changes.

Primed by a sample-barcoded 5' primer and a J-beta primer mix, a second PCR proceeded for about 6 to 12 cycles. Every single cDNA molecule received a tag from a template-switch adaptor with 12 random nucleotides. TCRdb recomputed calls from the 5' RACE reads with MiXCR, one row per CDR3 protein. Among 1.5 million to 2 million distinct CDR3 sequences listed, about two fifths were seen once. Donors gave roughly 10 milliliters of peripheral blood apiece. The source material was blood. The V gene is TRBV10-3, the J gene TRBJ2-3, with D maybe TRBD2 (6 bases). The receptor was isolated from a human donor in good health. The CDR3 sequence is CAISESQRGSTDTQYF. For the CDR3, the DNA is TGTGCCATCAGTGAGTCGCAACGGGGGAGCACAGATACGCAGTATTTT.